This T cell receptor (beta chain) comes out of a study of blood T cell repertoires in COVID-19. As for the study in general: Acute and convalescent COVID-19 specimens originated in the United States, Italy and Spain.

Some clones are missing from TCRdb's copy, which holds only in-frame ones; the method was immunoSEQ multiplex PCR. The data hold roughly 180,000 clones, with roughly four fifths observed a single time. Sequenced: peripheral blood. This sequence was found in a woman in her 30s with acute or convalescent COVID-19.

The DNA of the CDR3 is TGTGCCAGCAGTCCCCTTCGACCCGGACTAGCGCAACAACAAGAGACCCAGTACTTC. This codes for CASSPLRPGLAQQQETQYF. The J gene is TRBJ2-5, the V gene TRBV27; 9 nucleotides match TRBD2. The CDR3 loop spans 19 amino acids. V shed 5 bases and J 2 bases; nucleotides not matched to a gene: 18. CDR1 MNHEY and CDR2 SMNVEV come from the germline V gene (reference sequence).